This TCR beta chain emerged from a study of early stage breast cancer tumors. Some clones are missing from TCRdb's copy, which holds only in-frame ones; the method was immunoSEQ multiplex PCR. Here the sample spans some 72,000 clones, under 85% being singletons. There are 13 residues in the CDR3. Per the germline V gene, CDR1 is SGHTA and CDR2 is FQGTGA. Trimming took 1 base from V and 5 from J, leaving 7 bases between them. This clonotype was sampled from a person in their sixties or seventies with breast cancer. This chain connects TRBV7-3 to TRBJ2-3; TRBD1 or TRBD2 may be the D gene (5 bases each). Sequencing used blood. CDR3 residues: CASSLIGGDTQYF. The CDR3 DNA sequence: TGTGCCAGCAGCTTAATTGGGGGAGATACGCAGTATTTT.